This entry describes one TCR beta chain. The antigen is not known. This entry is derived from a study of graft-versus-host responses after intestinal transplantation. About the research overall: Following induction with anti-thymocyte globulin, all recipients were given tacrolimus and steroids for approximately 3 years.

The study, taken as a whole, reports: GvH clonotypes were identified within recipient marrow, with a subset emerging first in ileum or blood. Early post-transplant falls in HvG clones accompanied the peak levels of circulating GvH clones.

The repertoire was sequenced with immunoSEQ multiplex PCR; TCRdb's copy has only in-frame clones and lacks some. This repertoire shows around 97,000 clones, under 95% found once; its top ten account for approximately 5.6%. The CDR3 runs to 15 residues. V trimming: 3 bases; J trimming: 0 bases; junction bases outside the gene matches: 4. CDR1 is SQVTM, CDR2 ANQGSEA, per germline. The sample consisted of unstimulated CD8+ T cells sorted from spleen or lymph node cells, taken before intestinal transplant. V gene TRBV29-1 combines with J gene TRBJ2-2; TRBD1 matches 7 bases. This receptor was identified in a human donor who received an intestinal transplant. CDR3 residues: CSVDGTDSNTGELFF. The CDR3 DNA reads TGCAGCGTTGATGGGACAGACTCGAACACCGGGGAGCTGTTTTTT.